One sample yielded the 26 T cell receptor beta chains listed below, sequenced in a study of blood T cell repertoires in COVID-19. Assay used: immunoSEQ multiplex PCR; TCRdb lists only in-frame clones, some missing. There are about 160,000 clones in the sample; roughly 83% occur only once, and around 14% lies in the top ten. Sequencing was performed on peripheral blood. The receptors were gathered from a man in his late teens or twenties with active or convalescent COVID-19.

The chain uses TRBV18 and TRBJ2-7; D is perhaps TRBD2 (7 bases). The CDR3 is 14 amino acids. Deletions cut 4 bases from V and 2 bases from J, with 12 bases between. Germline assignment: CDR1 KGHSH and CDR2 LQKENI. In DNA, the CDR3 is TGTGCCAGCTCACGGGGGGGGCCTGCCTACGAGCAGTACTTC. This codes for CASSRGGPAYEQYF.

The chain has TRBV10-3 and TRBJ1-4, with D possibly TRBD1 on 6 matching bases. V was trimmed by 5 bases and J by 4 bases, leaving 8 bases between them. This CDR3 spans 13 amino acids. Germline CDR1 ENHRY, CDR2 SYGVKD. As DNA, the CDR3 is TGTGCCATCAGTCCAGGGGTTAATGAAAAACTGTTTTTT. Amino acids: CAISPGVNEKLFF.

This sequence joins TRBV2 and TRBJ2-3, with a weak D call TRBD1 (5 bases). Trimming took 6 bases from V and 2 from J, leaving 15 bases between them. This CDR3 comprises 15 residues. The germline V gene has CDR1 SNHLY and CDR2 FYNNEI. This chain's CDR3 is CASRLQGVNTDTQYF. CDR3 in DNA: TGTGCCAGCAGGCTCCAGGGCGTAAACACAGATACGCAGTATTTT.

V gene TRBV6-1 combines with J gene TRBJ1-1; 8 bases map to TRBD1. CDR3 length: 15 amino acids. In germline, CDR1 is MNHNS, CDR2 SASEGT. The trim removed 1 base at V and 6 bases at J, leaving 7 bases unmatched. For the CDR3, the DNA is TGTGCCAGCAGTGAAGGGGCAGACAGGGGTGCTGAAGCTTTCTTT. Translating it yields CASSEGADRGAEAFF.

This sequence joins TRBV3-1 (or the pseudogene TRBV3-2) and TRBJ2-7; D may be TRBD2 (5 bases). The length of the CDR3 is 17 residues. Trimming took off 3 bases at V and 2 bases at J, with 20 bases between the two ends. Germline-derived CDR1 and CDR2 are LGHDT and YNNKEL (reference sequence). The chain's CDR3 is CASSQDSLAGYTYEQYF. In DNA form, the CDR3 reads TGTGCCAGCAGCCAGGACTCCCTCGCTGGGTATACCTACGAGCAGTACTTC.

The chain couples TRBV7-9 to TRBJ2-1; D might be TRBD1 (6 bases). CDR1 and CDR2 from the germline V gene are SEHNR and FQNEAQ (reference sequence). This CDR3 is 13 amino acids long. With 7 bases removed from V and 5 bases from J, the gap between germline ends came to 12 bases. The chain's CDR3 is CASTPYRDNEQFF. As DNA, the CDR3 is TGTGCCAGCACTCCTTACAGGGACAATGAGCAGTTCTTC. Full variable domain (outside the CDR3, taken from reference TRBV7-9 and TRBJ2-1): DTGVSQNPRHKITKRGQNVTFRCDPISEHNRLYWYRQTLGQGPEFLTYFQNEAQLEKSRLLSDRFSAERPKGSFSTLEIQRTEQGDSAMYLCASTPYRDNEQFFGPGTRLTVL.

This chain joins TRBV3-1 (or the pseudogene TRBV3-2) and TRBJ2-1; D possibly corresponds to TRBD1 (6 bases). Germline CDR1 is LGHDT and CDR2 is YNNKEL (reference sequence). This CDR3 has 11 residues. Trimming took 3 bases from V and 11 from J, leaving 8 bases between them. Here the CDR3 reads CASSHGQQQFF. The CDR3 nucleotides are TGTGCCAGCAGCCATGGACAGCAGCAGTTCTTC.

This clone was seen just once. The chain couples TRBV30 to TRBJ1-4; 10 bases are a match to TRBD1. The CDR3 is 13 amino acids. Germline CDR1 reads GTSNPN; CDR2 reads SVGIG (reference sequence). The V and J ends lost 7 bases and 8 bases, in that order; junction bases with no gene match: 7. The CDR3 nucleotides read TGTGCCTTACGGGACAGGGGAGAGGAAAAACTGTTTTTT. This sequence encodes CALRDRGEEKLFF.

V gene TRBV7-6 combines with J gene TRBJ2-5; D is uncertain. Germline lookup yields CDR1 SGHVS and CDR2 FNYEAQ. Trimming left V 5 bases short and J 5 bases short, with 6 bases between. The CDR3 covers 11 residues. The CDR3 nucleotides read TGTGCCAGCAGCATGCGGGAGACCCAGTACTTC. It specifies CASSMRETQYF.

The chain couples TRBV2 to TRBJ1-1, with D perhaps TRBD1 (6 bases). There are 15 residues in the CDR3. The V and J ends lost 4 bases and 4 bases respectively, with 16 bases between them. Germline CDR1 SNHLY, CDR2 FYNNEI. This CDR3 is CASSAYRVRSTEAFF. The CDR3 DNA reads TGTGCCAGCAGTGCTTACAGGGTCCGGAGCACTGAAGCTTTCTTT.

The V call is TRBV9, the J call TRBJ1-4, with 7 positions matching TRBD1. CDR1 and CDR2 (germline): SGDLS, YYNGEE. V shed 5 bases, J shed 5 bases, and the junction held 6 bases outside the gene matches. The CDR3 is 14 amino acids. The CDR3 DNA follows: TGTGCCAGCAGTCCGGGACAGCCGAATGAAAAACTGTTTTTT. As protein: CASSPGQPNEKLFF. The variable domain in full, with the rest retrieved from reference TRBV9 and TRBJ1-4, is DSGVTQTPKHLITATGQRVTLRCSPRSGDLSVYWYQQSLDQGLQFLIQYYNGEERAKGNILERFSAQQFPDLHSELNLSSLELGDSALYFCASSPGQPNEKLFFGSGTQLSVL.

J is TRBJ1-6 and V is TRBV5-5, with D possibly matching TRBD1 (5 bases). Per the germline V gene, CDR1 is SGHKS and CDR2 is YYEKEE (reference sequence). There are 15 residues in the CDR3. V lost 2 bases and J 6 bases, leaving 12 bases between the germline ends. The CDR3 DNA reads as TGTGCCAGCAGCTTTGGGGGGAGTATTAATTCACCCCTCCACTTT. It encodes CASSFGGSINSPLHF.

The CDR3 DNA reads TGTGCCATCAGTGAAGATAGGGGTGGCTATGGCTACACCTTC. This sequence encodes CAISEDRGGYGYTF. The chain joins TRBV10-3 to TRBJ1-2; tentative D call: TRBD1 (5 bases). This CDR3 comprises 14 residues. Germline V gene lookup returns CDR1 ENHRY and CDR2 SYGVKD. V lost 3 bases, J lost 4 bases, and 12 bases lay in between.

The V call is TRBV19, the J call TRBJ1-5, with D uncertain. Germline V gene lookup returns CDR1 LNHDA and CDR2 SQIVND (reference sequence). Trimming pared 4 bases from V and 0 bases from J, leaving 19 bases between. The CDR3 has 18 amino acids. CDR3 sequence: CASSTGLGFRHSNQPQHF. CDR3 bases: TGTGCCAGTAGTACCGGCCTAGGCTTCCGGCATAGCAATCAGCCCCAGCATTTT.

The chain uses TRBV6-5 and TRBJ2-7, with D tentatively TRBD2 (6 bases). This CDR3 contains 14 residues. Germline values: CDR1 MNHEY, CDR2 SVGAGI. Trimming took off 5 bases at V and 2 bases at J, with 13 bases between the two ends. CDR3 residues: CASSRGGGAYEQYF. The CDR3 bases are TGTGCCAGCAGTCGGGGAGGCGGGGCCTACGAGCAGTACTTC.

A remark on this clone: Other DNA sequences in the sample encode the same CDR3. The genes are TRBV18 and TRBJ2-7; weak D call: TRBD2 (6 bases). This CDR3 has 15 residues. Looked up from germline, CDR1 is KGHSH and CDR2 is LQKENI. Trimming removed 1 base from V and 1 base from J, with 11 bases in between. Here the CDR3 DNA reads TGTGCCAGCTCACCACGTTCGGGACTGTCCTACGAGCAGTACTTC. Protein: CASSPRSGLSYEQYF.

The rearrangement uses TRBV6-5 and TRBJ1-2; TRBD1 matches 10 bases. V shed 5 bases, J shed 5 bases, and the junction held 8 bases outside the gene matches. Germline CDR1 and CDR2: MNHEY and SVGAGI. This CDR3 region has 15 residues. CDR3 sequence: CASSQRQGAWYGYTF. CDR3 DNA: TGTGCCAGCAGTCAACGACAGGGGGCTTGGTATGGCTACACCTTC.

This rearrangement joins TRBV6-5 to TRBJ1-5; D might be TRBD1 (6 bases). CDR1 MNHEY and CDR2 SVGAGI come from the germline V gene. V lost 0 bases and J 6 bases, leaving 12 bases between the germline ends. This CDR3 spans 15 amino acids. CDR3 nucleotides: TGTGCCAGCAGTTACTCGGGGGGGGCGGGTCAGCCCCAGCATTTT. Amino acids: CASSYSGGAGQPQHF.

The chain carries TRBV19 and TRBJ1-5, with D maybe TRBD1 (6 bases). There are 15 residues in the CDR3. The V gene's germline CDR1 is LNHDA and CDR2 SQIVND (reference sequence). The ends were cut back, 1 base at V and 7 bases at J, with 14 bases in the middle. CDR3 protein: CASSIGNRVDQPQHF. The CDR3 region has the DNA TGTGCCAGTAGTATAGGAAACAGGGTAGACCAGCCCCAGCATTTT.

This rearrangement joins TRBV3-1 (or the pseudogene TRBV3-2) to TRBJ2-1, with 8 bases fitting TRBD2. The CDR3 length is 15 residues. J was trimmed by 4 bases and V by 2 bases; bases with no gene match: 4. Looked up from germline, CDR1 is LGHDT and CDR2 is YNNKEL (reference sequence). CDR3 amino acids: CASSQRSGGYNEQFF. DNA for the CDR3: TGTGCCAGCAGCCAACGATCGGGGGGGTACAATGAGCAGTTCTTC.

V gene TRBV7-2 combines with J gene TRBJ2-2, with no clear D. The CDR3 has 12 residues. The ends were cut back, 2 bases at V and 9 bases at J, with 7 bases in the middle. Germline CDR1 reads SGHTA; CDR2 reads FQGNSA. The CDR3 DNA follows: TGTGCCAGCAGCTTAAGGAGTAGGGAGCTGTTTTTT. Its translation is CASSLRSRELFF.

The rearrangement joins TRBV30 to TRBJ2-7, with 9 bases fitting TRBD2. Germline assignment: CDR1 GTSNPN and CDR2 SVGIG (reference sequence). The ends lost 2 bases at V and 5 bases at J; junction bases unmatched: 13. The CDR3 consists of 16 residues. CDR3 in DNA: TGTGCCTGGAGTCACTCCAAGACTAGCGGCTGGAACGAGCAGTACTTC. Translation: CAWSHSKTSGWNEQYF. The full variable domain, its missing parts supplied by reference TRBV30 and TRBJ2-7, is SQTIHQWPATLVQPVGSPLSLECTVEGTSNPNLYWYRQAAGRGLQLLFYSVGIGQISSEVPQNLSASRPQDRQFILSSKKLLLSDSGFYLCAWSHSKTSGWNEQYFGPGTRLTVT.

The V and J genes are TRBV10-1 and TRBJ2-7, with 7 bases aligning to TRBD2. The ends lost 3 bases at V and 9 bases at J; junction bases unmatched: 2. CDR1 is WNHNN, CDR2 SYGVQD, per germline (reference sequence). The CDR3 totals 11 residues. This CDR3 reads CASSDERGQYF. In DNA, the CDR3 is TGCGCCAGCAGTGACGAGCGGGGGCAGTACTTC.

The chain links TRBV29-1 to TRBJ2-1; the match to TRBD2 covers 8 bases. The CDR3 has 16 amino acids. Germline V gives CDR1 SQVTM, CDR2 ANQGSEA. Trimming removed 3 bases from V and 6 bases from J; junction bases left unmatched: 13. CDR3 nucleotides: TGCAGCGTTGAGATAGTAGCGGGATTTGAGACCAATGAGCAGTTCTTC. It specifies CSVEIVAGFETNEQFF.

This chain joins TRBV11-2 and TRBJ2-4; 9 positions agree with TRBD1. With 4 bases clipped from V and 0 bases from J, the junction kept 10 bases outside the gene matches. Germline CDR1 SGHAT, CDR2 FQNNGV. CDR3 size: 18 residues. CDR3 coding DNA: TGTGCCAGCAGCTCCTTGACCACAGGGGGCGCAGCCAAAAACATTCAGTACTTC. Translation gives CASSSLTTGGAAKNIQYF.

The CDR3 is CASSLVVPTGTDTQYF. The CDR3 DNA reads TGTGCCAGCAGCTTAGTTGTCCCAACGGGAACAGATACGCAGTATTTT. The rearrangement links TRBV7-8 to TRBJ2-3; D possibly corresponds to TRBD2 (5 bases). V was cut by 1 base and J by 3 bases, with 14 bases left in between. This CDR3 has 16 residues. Germline V gene data show CDR1 as SGHVS and CDR2 as FQNEAQ.